The clone carrying this TCR beta chain was observed a few times. Antigen unknown. The data derive from a study of T-cell reconstitution after alpha-beta-depleted transplantation in children. Library preparation (for TCRbeta) was performed with unique molecular identifiers. Each CDR3 protein is one row after TCRdb ran MiXCR on the PCR reads. The sample holds 700,000 to 850,000 distinct CDR3 sequences, 16% seen once. Study results and limitations: Reports say that about two months after transplant, the alpha-beta T cells came out of several hundred graft clones that had expanded.

The CDR3 totals 16 residues. The V and J ends lost 5 bases and 7 bases respectively, with 21 bases between them. Sequences were derived from PBMCs, mostly from graft donor cells, sampled 360 days after TCRalphabeta/CD19-depleted stem cell transplant. The chain couples TRBV12-3 or TRBV12-4 to TRBJ2-1, with no clear D. The source of this sequence is a male patient between 5 and 17 years old who had a stem cell transplant for acute lymphoblastic leukemia, so the T cells may come from the graft donor. The CDR3 sequence: CASSPTLGRAPNEQFF. Written as DNA, the CDR3 is TGTGCCAGCAGTCCCACGCTAGGACGGGCACCTAATGAGCAGTTCTTC.